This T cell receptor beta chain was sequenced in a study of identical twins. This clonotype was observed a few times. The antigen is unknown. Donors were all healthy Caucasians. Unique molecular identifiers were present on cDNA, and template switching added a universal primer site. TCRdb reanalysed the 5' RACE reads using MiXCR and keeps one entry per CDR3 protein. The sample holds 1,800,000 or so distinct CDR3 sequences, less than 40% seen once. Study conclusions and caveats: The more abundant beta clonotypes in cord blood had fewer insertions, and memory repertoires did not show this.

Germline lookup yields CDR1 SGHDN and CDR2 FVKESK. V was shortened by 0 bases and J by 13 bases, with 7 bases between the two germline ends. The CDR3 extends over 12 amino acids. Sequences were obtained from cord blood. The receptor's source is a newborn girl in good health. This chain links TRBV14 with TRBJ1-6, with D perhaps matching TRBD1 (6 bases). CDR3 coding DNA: TGTGCCAGCAGCCAAGATAGGGGGCCCCTCCACTTT. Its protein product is CASSQDRGPLHF.